This T cell receptor (beta chain) is drawn from a study of cytomegalovirus exposure and HLA in healthy donors. Study-wide points: Later on, analysis showed that most CMV-associated TCR beta chains appeared to be HLA-restricted. Rare TCR sequences dominated, though some public TCRs recurred in many donors.

Use of 60 Vbeta and 13 Jbeta primers characterized the PCR. Generated by immunoSEQ multiplex PCR, the TCRdb table keeps only in-frame clones and is missing some. This sample yields about 150,000 clones, of which roughly 77% are seen a single time; 1% belongs to the top ten. CDR1 ENHRY and CDR2 SYGVKD come from the germline V gene. The CDR3 is 16 residues long. Trimming removed 2 bases from V and 1 base from J; junction bases left unmatched: 6. This clone is a singleton in its sample. No antigen is known for it. The receptor was derived from a woman between 50 and 59 years old in good health and CMV-seropositive. J is TRBJ2-3 and V is TRBV10-3; 7 bases agree with TRBD2. Specimen: PBMCs. CDR3 loop: CAISEGHLAGTDTQYF. Here the CDR3 DNA reads TGTGCCATCAGTGAGGGACACCTAGCGGGCACAGATACGCAGTATTTT.